This T cell receptor (beta chain) was found in a study of blood T cell repertoires in COVID-19. The germline V gene has CDR1 MNHEY and CDR2 SMNVEV (reference sequence). V shed 8 bases and J shed 8 bases, with 15 bases lying between them. This CDR3 is built from 12 residues. Assay: immunoSEQ multiplex PCR; the TCRdb copy retains only in-frame clones and omits some. Of approximately 220,000 clones in the sample, more than 75% are singletons; the top ten hold 5.5% to 7.5%. This sequence originates from a man aged 60 to 69 who had recovered from COVID-19. Sequenced sample: peripheral blood. The chain joins TRBV27 to TRBJ1-2, with a weak D call TRBD1 (6 bases). This CDR3 reads CASASGTTGYTF. The CDR3 DNA sequence: TGTGCCAGCGCTTCCGGGACAACAGGCTACACCTTC.